This passage covers 30 T cell receptor beta chains from one sample sequenced in a study of T cell repertoires in cytomegalovirus infection. These receptors lack a known antigen. TCRdb ran MiXCR on the reads and lists one entry per CDR3 protein. The sample gives approximately 730,000 distinct CDR3 sequences, 33% of which show up once; roughly 18% is in the top ten. The sample here was cultured PBMCs, taken from culture after CMV antigen stimulation. Receptors were obtained from a human donor in good health (CMV status not recorded). Some clones in this sample may be carry-over from other donors' samples.

About this clonotype itself: Just one base apart from a much larger clone, this may be a read error. The chain is built from TRBV27 and TRBJ1-3, with D tentatively TRBD1 (5 bases). With 6 bases removed from V and 3 bases from J, the gap between germline ends came to 9 bases. The CDR3 length is 13 residues. Germline V gene data show CDR1 as MNHEY and CDR2 as SMNVEV (reference sequence). DNA of the CDR3: TGTGCCAGCAGCGTGACAGTTGGAAACACCATATATTTT. Translated: CASSVTVGNTIYF.

The V gene is TRBV12-3 or TRBV12-4, the J gene TRBJ1-5; 7 bases line up with TRBD1. The CDR3 loop spans 15 amino acids. The trim removed 5 bases at V and 1 base at J, leaving 5 bases unmatched. The CDR3 bases are TGTGCCAGCAGTCAGGGGGTTAGGAGCAATCAGCCCCAGCATTTT. Translated, it gives CASSQGVRSNQPQHF.

V is TRBV19 and J is TRBJ1-5; D might be TRBD1 (5 bases). Germline CDR1 and CDR2: LNHDA and SQIVND (reference sequence). V lost 10 bases and J 2 bases, leaving 12 bases between the germline ends. This CDR3 has 13 amino acids. The CDR3 here is CATRGVGNQPQHF. In DNA form, the CDR3 reads TGTGCCACCCGGGGGGTGGGCAATCAGCCCCAGCATTTT.

This clonotype was picked up a small number of times. This chain links TRBV5-1 with TRBJ2-2; TRBD1 agrees at 8 bases. The CDR3 totals 16 residues. Germline lookup yields CDR1 SGHRS and CDR2 YFSETQ. V was clipped by 7 bases and J by 0 bases; unmatched bases: 8. CDR3 sequence reads: CASRSRDRTNTGELFF. CDR3 DNA: TGCGCCAGCCGGAGCCGGGACAGGACGAACACCGGGGAGCTGTTTTTT.

This clonotype was counted a few times. The V and J genes are TRBV5-8 and TRBJ1-5, with a tentative D call TRBD1 (5 bases). Germline assignment: CDR1 SGHTS and CDR2 YDEGEE. The CDR3 has 15 amino acids. Trimming took 0 bases from V and 0 from J, leaving 7 bases between them. The CDR3, as DNA: TGTGCCAGCAGCTTGGGGACAAATAGCAATCAGCCCCAGCATTTT. Translating it yields CASSLGTNSNQPQHF.

A few counts support this clonotype. The J gene is TRBJ2-1, the V gene TRBV12-3 or TRBV12-4; the D gene is possibly TRBD2 (6 bases). V dropped 5 bases and J dropped 5 bases, with 16 bases sitting between them. This CDR3 comprises 15 residues. The CDR3 DNA sequence: TGTGCCAGCAGTCCAGCGGGCCACCGCCACAATGAGCAGTTCTTC. As protein: CASSPAGHRHNEQFF.

This chain connects TRBV12-3 or TRBV12-4 to TRBJ1-2; no clear D. There are 16 residues in the CDR3. V was trimmed by 3 bases and J by 6 bases, leaving 20 bases between them. The CDR3 DNA reads TGTGCCAGCAGTTTTGGAGCGGGCATAAGTCTCGATGGCTACACCTTC. Translated: CASSFGAGISLDGYTF.

This clonotype was picked up a small number of times. The chain carries TRBV6-6 and TRBJ1-5; no firm D call. The CDR3 spans 14 residues. Germline-derived CDR1 and CDR2 are MNHNY and SVGAGI (reference sequence). The V end was cut by 4 bases, the J end by 3 bases, with 10 bases between. CDR3 sequence reads: CASSSREANQPQHF. The DNA of the CDR3 is TGTGCCAGCAGTTCGCGGGAGGCCAATCAGCCCCAGCATTTT.

The chain has TRBV19 and TRBJ1-5; D is uncertain. Germline loops: CDR1 LNHDA, CDR2 SQIVND (reference sequence). V gave up 5 bases and J gave up 9 bases, with 17 bases separating them. The CDR3 runs 14 residues. CDR3 bases: TGTGCCAGTAGTCGTTTGGCCAGTTCAGGGCCCCAGCATTTT. Protein sequence: CASSRLASSGPQHF.

This clonotype appeared a few times. The V gene is TRBV6-2 or TRBV6-3, the J gene TRBJ2-1, with 7 bases lining up with TRBD2. This CDR3 region has 13 residues. V shed 5 bases and J 8 bases; nucleotides not matched to a gene: 6. The germline gives CDR1 MNHEY, CDR2 SVGEGT. This chain's CDR3 is CASSLAAFHEQFF. The CDR3 bases are TGTGCCAGCAGTCTAGCGGCCTTCCATGAGCAGTTCTTC.

Concerning this clonotype itself: A read error may explain this, as a much larger clone is one base away. The CDR3 DNA sequence: TGTGCCAGCAGCTTAGGTCGACAGATGAACACTGAACCTTTCTTT. Residues: CASSLGRQMNTEPFF. The J gene is TRBJ1-1, the V gene TRBV7-2; D possibly corresponds to TRBD1 (5 bases). The CDR3 totals 15 residues. Germline loops: CDR1 SGHTA, CDR2 FQGNSA.

The rearrangement joins TRBV19 to TRBJ2-1; 7 bases are shared with TRBD1. CDR3 size: 14 residues. From germline, CDR1 is LNHDA and CDR2 SQIVND (reference sequence). V was pared by 5 bases and J by 6 bases, with 7 bases of the junction left unmatched. CDR3 sequence reads: CASSLDRWFNEQFF. For the CDR3, the DNA is TGTGCCAGTAGTTTGGACAGGTGGTTCAATGAGCAGTTCTTC.

The chain couples TRBV19 to TRBJ2-1; 7 positions agree with TRBD2. V shed 4 bases and J 5 bases; nucleotides not matched to a gene: 8. There are 15 residues in the CDR3. Per the germline V gene, CDR1 is LNHDA and CDR2 is SQIVND (reference sequence). The CDR3 bases are TGTGCCAGTAGTACCCGACTAGCCAGTCACAATGAGCAGTTCTTC. This sequence encodes CASSTRLASHNEQFF.

This chain connects TRBV6-5 to TRBJ2-2; no clear D gene. Trimming stripped 1 base from V and 4 bases from J, with 10 bases between. The CDR3 has 15 amino acids. CDR1 MNHEY and CDR2 SVGAGI come from the germline V gene. CDR3 amino acids: CASSYLAAATGELFF. The CDR3 coding sequence is TGTGCCAGCAGTTACTTGGCGGCCGCCACCGGGGAGCTGTTTTTT.

This clonotype was recorded a few times. The chain carries TRBV20-1 and TRBJ2-1, with 9 bases fitting TRBD2. This CDR3 has 15 amino acids. J gave up 0 bases and V 4 bases, and 4 bases lay outside the gene matches. CDR1 and CDR2 from the germline V gene are DFQATT and SNEGSKA (reference sequence). In DNA, the CDR3 is TGCAGTGCTAACCTAGCGGGGTTCTCCTACAATGAGCAGTTCTTC. It specifies CSANLAGFSYNEQFF.

This chain connects TRBV20-1 to TRBJ2-1; 9 bases are a match to TRBD1. The germline CDR1 and CDR2 sequences are DFQATT and SNEGSKA (reference sequence). V gave up 0 bases and J gave up 6 bases; unmatched junction bases: 6. This CDR3 has 15 amino acids. The CDR3 loop is CSARDVGTGSNEQFF. The CDR3 nucleotides are TGCAGTGCTAGAGATGTCGGGACAGGGAGCAATGAGCAGTTCTTC.

The chain employs TRBV7-2 and TRBJ1-1; D not certain. V was pared by 11 bases and J by 2 bases, with 15 bases between. The CDR3 has 13 amino acids. The V gene's germline CDR1 is SGHTA and CDR2 FQGNSA. This CDR3 is CAVPGGPNTEAFF. CDR3 DNA: TGTGCCGTACCGGGCGGGCCTAACACTGAAGCTTTCTTT.

As to this clonotype: The junction departs from the called germline gene at one end, perhaps through a read error. The chain carries TRBV7-2 and TRBJ2-2; D is perhaps TRBD2 (6 bases). This CDR3 is built from 16 residues. Germline CDR1 is SGHTA and CDR2 is FQGNSA. CDR3 nucleotide sequence: TGTGCCAACAGCCCTGAGGCGGGACTCTACACCGGGGAGCTGTTTTTT. Encoded protein: CANSPEAGLYTGELFF.

This clonotype came up a few times. V and J are TRBV4-1 and TRBJ1-5; TRBD1 might be the D (6 bases). The V end lost 4 bases, the J end lost 5 bases, and 15 bases lay between the germline ends. CDR3 size: 15 residues. Looked up from germline, CDR1 is MGHRA and CDR2 is YSYEKL. The CDR3 region is CASSPLPGGYQPQHF. In DNA form, the CDR3 reads TGCGCCAGCAGCCCCCTGCCGGGGGGCTATCAGCCCCAGCATTTT.

This clonotype was seen only once. J is TRBJ2-1 and V is TRBV4-3; no reliable D call. V lost 3 bases, J lost 9 bases, and 9 bases lay in between. This CDR3 has 12 residues. From germline, CDR1 is LGHNA and CDR2 YSLEER. In nucleotides, the CDR3 is TGCGCCAGCAGCCAGAAGGTAGTTGAGCAGTTCTTC. This encodes CASSQKVVEQFF.

Only one count was recorded for this clonotype. V gene TRBV4-2 combines with J gene TRBJ1-2; no clear D gene. Trimming removed 1 base at V and 8 bases at J, with 11 bases between. The CDR3 covers 13 residues. Germline V CDR1 and CDR2: LGHNA, YNFKEQ. The CDR3 DNA sequence: TGTGCCAGCAGCCAAGCCGGGATTGACGGCTACACCTTC. Translating it yields CASSQAGIDGYTF.

The chain employs TRBV19 and TRBJ2-5; TRBD1 agrees at 9 bases. In germline, CDR1 is LNHDA, CDR2 SQIVND (reference sequence). The trim removed 0 bases at V and 5 bases at J, leaving 7 bases unmatched. This CDR3 has 16 amino acids. The CDR3 loop is CASSIDPGTGWETQYF. CDR3 in DNA: TGTGCCAGTAGTATAGATCCCGGGACAGGGTGGGAGACCCAGTACTTC.

This clonotype was counted a few times. The chain uses TRBV7-8 and TRBJ2-2, with 7 bases aligning to TRBD2. The CDR3 contains 14 residues. V lost 4 bases to trimming and J lost 4 bases; unmatched junction nucleotides: 3. Germline assignment: CDR1 SGHVS and CDR2 FQNEAQ. CDR3 DNA sequence: TGTGCCAGCAGCTGGCTAGCGGTCACCGGGGAGCTGTTTTTT. Protein product: CASSWLAVTGELFF.

J is TRBJ2-7 and V is TRBV7-2; D not resolved. Trimming took 4 bases from V and 0 from J, leaving 10 bases between them. Germline values: CDR1 SGHTA, CDR2 FQGNSA. The CDR3 covers 14 residues. The CDR3 is CASSSWMSSYEQYF. As DNA, the CDR3 is TGTGCCAGCAGCTCTTGGATGAGCTCCTACGAGCAGTACTTC.

This clonotype was seen a few times. The V call is TRBV15, the J call TRBJ1-4; TRBD1 matches at 7 bases. This CDR3 has 16 amino acids. Germline V gene data show CDR1 as LNHNV and CDR2 as YYDKDF (reference sequence). The V and J ends lost 5 bases and 0 bases, in that order; junction bases with no gene match: 6. The CDR3 DNA reads as TGTGCCACCAGCGGGGGACAGCTAGCAACTAATGAAAAACTGTTTTTT. Its protein is CATSGGQLATNEKLFF.

V and J are TRBV11-2 and TRBJ2-6; D call uncertain. CDR3 size: 13 residues. Trimming left V 8 bases short and J 1 base short, with 6 bases between. CDR1 and CDR2 (germline): SGHAT, FQNNGV. CDR3 residues: CASLPSGANVLTF. The CDR3 bases are TGTGCCAGCCTTCCATCTGGGGCCAACGTCCTGACTTTC.

V is TRBV23-1 and J is TRBJ2-1, with D perhaps TRBD1 (6 bases). TRBV23-1 falls under the ORF class, with uncertain function. Trimming took 10 bases from V and 0 from J, leaving 22 bases between them. The CDR3 is made up of 17 amino acids. The CDR3 coding sequence is TGCGCCACCACCCACTCAAGTACAGGGAGCTCCTACAATGAGCAGTTCTTC. Translation gives CATTHSSTGSSYNEQFF.

This clonotype was observed at least ten times. The chain couples TRBV7-6 to TRBJ1-5; no reliable D call. Trimming removed 5 bases at V and 5 bases at J, with 10 bases between. Germline loops: CDR1 SGHVS, CDR2 FNYEAQ. The CDR3 spans 13 residues. The CDR3 region is CASSQQLDQPQHF. CDR3 DNA: TGTGCCAGCAGCCAACAATTAGATCAGCCCCAGCATTTT.

This clonotype came up many times. This rearrangement joins TRBV7-9 to TRBJ1-1; weak D call: TRBD1 (5 bases). The CDR3 spans 16 residues. V dropped 4 bases and J dropped 4 bases, with 19 bases sitting between them. The germline V gene has CDR1 SEHNR and CDR2 FQNEAQ (reference sequence). CDR3 in DNA: TGTGCCAGCAGCTCCCGGGTGGGGGAGGTCGGCACTGAAGCTTTCTTT. It is translated as CASSSRVGEVGTEAFF.

The sample holds a few counts of this clonotype. The chain joins TRBV24-1 to TRBJ2-2, with D perhaps TRBD1 (6 bases). V was cut by 6 bases and J by 5 bases, with 9 bases left in between. Germline V gene lookup returns CDR1 KGHDR and CDR2 SFDVKD. The length of the CDR3 is 13 residues. The CDR3 is CATSPGVTGELFF. CDR3 DNA: TGTGCCACCAGTCCAGGGGTAACCGGGGAGCTGTTTTTT.